A selection of T cell receptor beta chains follows, all from one sample in a study of shared clonotypes between healthy human individuals. Clones were read by immunoSEQ multiplex PCR, and TCRdb kept only the in-frame ones, dropping some. The sample consists of 550,000 to 600,000 clones, around 81% of them appearing once. The sequencing sample was made of PBMCs. The source is a woman aged 35 to 49 in good health. Some clones in this sample may be carry-over from other donors' samples. CDR3s include the opening cysteine and the closing phenylalanine or tryptophan. A D gene is named only where the DNA matches it firmly. Not every row has a clone size; where given, it reads once, few, many or a size class.

D,size,J,V,CDR3,DNA
NA,NA,TRBJ2-2,TRBV11-3,CASSPVPGANTGELFF,TGTGCCAGCAGCCCAGTTCCAGGGGCCAACACCGGGGAGCTGTTTTTT
TRBD1,many,TRBJ2-7,TRBV5-1,CASSRDSPRNEQYF,TGCGCCAGCAGCCGGGACAGCCCCCGAAACGAGCAGTACTTC
TRBD1,NA,TRBJ2-7,TRBV5-6,CASSYRDRDHEQYF,TGTGCCAGCAGCTACCGGGACAGGGACCACGAGCAGTACTTC
NA,NA,TRBJ2-3,TRBV5-1,CASSKRQESGTDTQYF,TGCGCCAGCAGCAAACGACAGGAGTCGGGCACAGATACGCAGTATTTT
TRBD2,NA,TRBJ2-1,TRBV18,CASSPGTSGKGYNEQFF,TGTGCCAGCTCACCGGGGACTAGCGGGAAAGGCTACAATGAGCAGTTCTTC
TRBD2,NA,TRBJ2-7,TRBV11-2,CASCYRGELYEQYF,TGTGCCAGTTGTTATCGGGGGGAACTATACGAGCAGTACTTC
NA,NA,TRBJ2-3,TRBV9,CASSVGGVSDTQYF,TGTGCCAGCAGCGTAGGGGGGGTATCAGATACGCAGTATTTT
NA,NA,TRBJ2-1,TRBV5-6,CASSLVAWGSYNEQFF,TGTGCCAGCAGCTTGGTAGCCTGGGGGTCCTACAATGAGCAGTTCTTC
NA,NA,TRBJ1-1,TRBV28,CASSLWGRSNTEAFF,TGTGCCAGCAGTTTATGGGGACGCTCGAACACTGAAGCTTTCTTT
NA,NA,TRBJ2-2,TRBV5-1,CASSLAAGGGPEAGELFF,TGCGCCAGCAGCTTGGCGGCAGGGGGAGGCCCAGAGGCCGGGGAGCTGTTTTTT
NA,NA,TRBJ2-1,TRBV30,CAWNLRGADEQFF,TGTGCCTGGAATTTACGGGGGGCCGATGAGCAGTTCTTC
NA,NA,TRBJ2-1,TRBV6-1,CASSVLPSSSYNEQFF,TGTGCCAGCAGTGTATTGCCGTCTAGCAGTTACAATGAGCAGTTCTTC
NA,NA,TRBJ1-2,TRBV30,CAWSVQGVPSYGYTF,TGTGCCTGGAGTGTCCAGGGAGTCCCCTCCTATGGCTACACCTTC
NA,few,TRBJ2-6,TRBV29-1,CSVEDGGGGRSGANVLTF,TGCAGCGTTGAAGACGGAGGAGGCGGGCGCTCTGGGGCCAACGTCCTGACTTTC
TRBD2,NA,TRBJ2-3,TRBV29-1,CSVGELAGRTDTQYF,TGCAGCGTGGGGGAACTAGCGGGACGCACAGATACGCAGTATTTT
NA,few,TRBJ2-1,TRBV7-7,CASSLMDSVEQFF,TGTGCTAGCAGCTTGATGGACTCCGTTGAGCAGTTCTTC
NA,NA,TRBJ1-5,TRBV6-5,CASSSTGSSNQPQHF,TGTGCCAGCAGCTCCACAGGGTCTAGCAATCAGCCCCAGCATTTT
NA,NA,TRBJ2-5,TRBV18,CASSPSGTALQETQYF,TGTGCCAGCTCACCGAGCGGGACAGCTCTACAAGAGACCCAGTACTTC
NA,NA,TRBJ2-7,TRBV30,CAWRGLAYEQYF,TGTGCCTGGCGGGGTTTGGCGTACGAGCAGTACTTC
NA,NA,TRBJ1-3,TRBV14,CASSQDQVGGRAIYF,TGTGCCAGCAGCCAAGATCAAGTTGGGGGTCGGGCCATATATTTT
NA,NA,TRBJ2-3,TRBV7-8,CASSSRGQADTQYF,TGTGCCAGCAGCTCGCGAGGTCAGGCAGATACGCAGTATTTT
NA,NA,TRBJ2-1,TRBV5-1,CASSSIPADISYNEQFF,TGCGCCAGCAGCTCGATCCCAGCGGATATCTCCTACAATGAGCAGTTCTTC
NA,NA,TRBJ2-4,TRBV28,CASSLSGGGGKRIQYF,TGTGCCAGCAGTTTATCCGGGGGAGGGGGAAAGCGCATTCAGTACTTC
NA,NA,TRBJ2-7,TRBV7-9,CASTGSYEQYF,TGTGCCAGCACAGGATCCTACGAGCAGTACTTC
TRBD1,NA,TRBJ1-1,TRBV9,CASSVVPGGNTEAFF,TGTGCCAGCAGCGTAGTTCCAGGGGGGAACACTGAAGCTTTCTTT
NA,many,TRBJ1-2,TRBV30,CAWWGNYGYTF,TGTGCCTGGTGGGGGAACTATGGCTACACCTTC
TRBD1,NA,TRBJ1-5,TRBV19,CASSTRDRGPDQPQHF,TGTGCCAGTAGTACAAGGGACAGGGGACCGGATCAGCCCCAGCATTTT
NA,NA,TRBJ1-2,TRBV14,CASSRGGFYGYTF,TGTGCCAGCAGCCGTGGCGGGTTCTATGGCTACACCTTC
TRBD2,NA,TRBJ2-1,TRBV7-2,CASSLKGLAGEINEQFF,TGTGCCAGCAGCTTAAAGGGACTAGCGGGAGAAATTAATGAGCAGTTCTTC
NA,NA,TRBJ2-1,TRBV27,CATTTSPYNEQFF,TGTGCCACCACAACTAGTCCCTACAATGAGCAGTTCTTC
NA,NA,TRBJ2-7,TRBV6-1,CASSERAGNYEQYF,TGTGCCAGCAGTGAACGGGCGGGTAACTACGAGCAGTACTTC
NA,few,TRBJ2-2,TRBV7-9,CASSLGEGGSTGELFF,TGTGCCAGCAGCTTAGGGGAAGGAGGGAGTACCGGGGAGCTGTTTTTT
NA,once,TRBJ2-6,TRBV5-1,CASSPGSSGANVLTF,TGCGCCAGCAGCCCTGGGAGCTCTGGGGCCAACGTCCTGACTTTC
NA,NA,TRBJ2-1,TRBV19,CASSPHPRDNEQFF,TGTGCCAGTAGTCCTCACCCCCGGGACAATGAGCAGTTCTTC
NA,NA,TRBJ1-1,TRBV14,CASSQDSNTEAFF,TGTGCCAGCAGCCAAGACAGCAACACTGAAGCTTTCTTT
TRBD2,NA,TRBJ2-7,TRBV5-4,CASSLGLAGVSYEQYF,TGTGCCAGCAGCTTGGGACTAGCGGGAGTATCCTACGAGCAGTACTTC
NA,NA,TRBJ1-1,TRBV18,CASSLWTAMNTEAFF,TGCGCCAGCTCACTCTGGACAGCCATGAACACTGAAGCTTTCTTT
NA,NA,TRBJ1-2,TRBV10-1,CASSESGFNYGYTF,TGCGCCAGCAGTGAGTCGGGCTTTAACTATGGCTACACCTTC
TRBD2,NA,TRBJ2-1,TRBV6-6,CASSSVTSGSTWQFF,TGTGCCAGCAGCTCAGTGACTAGCGGGTCCACGTGGCAGTTCTTC
NA,NA,TRBJ2-2,TRBV19,CASSIPGGVGTGELFF,TGTGCCAGTAGTATCCCCGGAGGGGTCGGGACCGGGGAGCTGTTTTTT
TRBD1,NA,TRBJ1-1,TRBV27,CASNRRGTGRAFF,TGTGCCAGCAATCGGAGGGGGACAGGGAGGGCTTTCTTT
TRBD2,NA,TRBJ2-1,TRBV14,CASSQLAGVGNEQFF,TGTGCCAGCAGCCAACTAGCGGGAGTGGGTAATGAGCAGTTCTTC
NA,NA,TRBJ1-5,TRBV28,CASSPTEYSNQPQHF,TGTGCCAGCAGTCCGACGGAATATAGCAATCAGCCCCAGCATTTT
NA,NA,TRBJ1-3,TRBV7-2,CASSLYKAGAFSGNTIYF,TGTGCCAGCAGCTTATATAAAGCAGGGGCTTTCTCTGGAAACACCATATATTTT
TRBD2,many,TRBJ2-3,TRBV27,CASSLKAGLAVSTDTQYF,TGTGCCAGCAGTTTAAAGGCCGGACTAGCGGTTAGCACAGATACGCAGTATTTT
NA,NA,TRBJ2-3,TRBV18,CASSPTGTDTQYF,TGTGCCAGCTCACCTACGGGCACAGATACGCAGTATTTT